This T cell receptor beta chain is from a study of cytomegalovirus exposure and HLA in healthy donors. Study results and caveats: As was reported, the classifier diagnosed cytomegalovirus status with high specificity and sensitivity. A later analysis linked 15,000 to 20,000 TCR beta sequences to HLA alleles at 0.05 false discovery rate. The majority of CMV-associated TCR beta chains were reported as apparently HLA-restricted in a later analysis.

Looked up from germline, CDR1 is MDHEN and CDR2 is SYDVKM. The trim removed 3 bases at V and 8 bases at J, leaving 7 bases unmatched. This CDR3 has 15 amino acids. Turning to this clone: As yet, its antigen is unknown.

Primers for the PCR totalled 60 Vbeta and 13 Jbeta. Produced via immunoSEQ multiplex PCR; TCRdb's table is partial and in-frame only. Here the sample spans about 140,000 clones, 84% being singletons. This chain links TRBV28 with TRBJ1-1, with 12 nucleotides matching TRBD1. The sample taken for sequencing was PBMCs. The clonotype originates from a boy younger than 10 in good health and CMV-seronegative. Written as DNA, the CDR3 is TGTGCCAGCAGTTTGGCCGGGACAGGGGGCAGAGAAGCTTTCTTT. It specifies CASSLAGTGGREAFF.